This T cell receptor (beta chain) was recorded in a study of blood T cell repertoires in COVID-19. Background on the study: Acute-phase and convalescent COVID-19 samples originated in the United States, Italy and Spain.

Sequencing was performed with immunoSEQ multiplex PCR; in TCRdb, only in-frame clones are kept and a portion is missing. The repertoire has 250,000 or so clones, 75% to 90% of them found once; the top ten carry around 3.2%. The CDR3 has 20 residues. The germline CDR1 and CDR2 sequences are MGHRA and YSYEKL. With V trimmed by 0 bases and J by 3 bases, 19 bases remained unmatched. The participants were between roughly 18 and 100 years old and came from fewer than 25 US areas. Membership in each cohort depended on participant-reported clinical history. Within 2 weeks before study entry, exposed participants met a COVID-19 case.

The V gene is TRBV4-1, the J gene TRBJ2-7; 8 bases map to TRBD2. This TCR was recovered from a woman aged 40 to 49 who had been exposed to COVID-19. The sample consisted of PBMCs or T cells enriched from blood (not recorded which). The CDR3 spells CASSQDREGVAGRGIYEQYF. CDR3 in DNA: TGCGCCAGCAGCCAAGATCGAGAGGGGGTAGCGGGGAGAGGCATCTACGAGCAGTACTTC.